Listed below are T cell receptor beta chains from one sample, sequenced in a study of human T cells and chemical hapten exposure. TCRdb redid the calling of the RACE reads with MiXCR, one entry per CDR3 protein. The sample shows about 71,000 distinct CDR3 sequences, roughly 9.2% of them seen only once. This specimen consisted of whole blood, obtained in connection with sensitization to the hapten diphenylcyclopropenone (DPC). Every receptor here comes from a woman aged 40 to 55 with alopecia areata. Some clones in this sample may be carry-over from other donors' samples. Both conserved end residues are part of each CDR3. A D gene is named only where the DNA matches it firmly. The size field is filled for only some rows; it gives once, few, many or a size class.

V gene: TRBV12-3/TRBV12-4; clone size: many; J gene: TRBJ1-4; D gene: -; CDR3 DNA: TGTGCCAGCAGTTCCGGGACCGTCGAGGAAAAACTGTTTTTT; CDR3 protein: CASSSGTVEEKLFF
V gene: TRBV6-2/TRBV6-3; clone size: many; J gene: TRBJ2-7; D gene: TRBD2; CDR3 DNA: TGTGCCAGCAGTTACCCCGCCGGGGGGTGGCTATCCTACGAGCAGTACTTC; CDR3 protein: CASSYPAGGWLSYEQYF
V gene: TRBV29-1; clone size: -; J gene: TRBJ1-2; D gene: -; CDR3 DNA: TGCAGCGTCCTGACAGACAACTATGGCTTCACCTTC; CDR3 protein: CSVLTDNYGFTF
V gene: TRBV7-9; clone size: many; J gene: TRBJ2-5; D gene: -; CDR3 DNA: TGTGCCAGCAGCTTAGTGGGGGGCGAAGAGACCCAGTACTTC; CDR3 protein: CASSLVGGEETQYF
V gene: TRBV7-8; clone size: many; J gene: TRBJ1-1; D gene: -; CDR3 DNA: TGTGCCAGCAGCTTAGTGCAAGGGCCCTCCACTGAAGCTTTCTTT; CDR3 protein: CASSLVQGPSTEAFF
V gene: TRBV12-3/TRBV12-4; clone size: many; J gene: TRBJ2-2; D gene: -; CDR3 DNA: TGTGCCAGCAGTTTAGCGGGATCGACCGGGGAGCTGTTTTTT; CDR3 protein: CASSLAGSTGELFF
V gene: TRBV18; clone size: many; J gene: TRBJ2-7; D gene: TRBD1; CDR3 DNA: TGTGCCAGCTCACCACCGGGACAGGGGGCCCACGAGCAGTACTTC; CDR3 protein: CASSPPGQGAHEQYF
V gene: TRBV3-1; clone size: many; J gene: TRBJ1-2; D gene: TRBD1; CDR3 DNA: TGTGCCAGCAGCCAAACTCTTGGACAGGGTGGCTACACCTTC; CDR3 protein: CASSQTLGQGGYTF
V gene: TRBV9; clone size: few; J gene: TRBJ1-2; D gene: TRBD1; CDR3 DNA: TGTGCCAGCAGCAAAGGACACCAGGGGGTATATGGCTACACCTTC; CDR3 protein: CASSKGHQGVYGYTF
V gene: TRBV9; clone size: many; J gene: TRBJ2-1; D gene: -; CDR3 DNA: TGTGCCAGCAGCTGGGACGCCAGCTCCTACAATGAGCAGTTCTTC; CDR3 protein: CASSWDASSYNEQFF
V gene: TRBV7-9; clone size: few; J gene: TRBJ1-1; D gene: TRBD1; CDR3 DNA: TGTGCCAGCAGTCGACAGGGCGTAATGAACACTGAAGCTTTCTTT; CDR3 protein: CASSRQGVMNTEAFF
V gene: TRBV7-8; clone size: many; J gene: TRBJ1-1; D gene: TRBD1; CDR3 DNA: TGTGCCAGCAGCTTAGGTAGCAGGGGGAGCACTGAAGCTTTCTTT; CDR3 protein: CASSLGSRGSTEAFF
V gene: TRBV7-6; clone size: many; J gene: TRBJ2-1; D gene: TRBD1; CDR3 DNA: TGTGCCAGCAGCTTAGGAGACAGGGCTTACAATGAGCAGTTCTTC; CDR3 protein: CASSLGDRAYNEQFF
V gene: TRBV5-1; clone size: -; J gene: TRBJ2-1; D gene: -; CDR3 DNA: TGCGCCAGCAGCGGAGGCCCAGGGGGGAATGAGCAGTTCTTC; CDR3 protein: CASSGGPGGNEQFF
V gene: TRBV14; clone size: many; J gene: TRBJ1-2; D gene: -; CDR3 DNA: TGTGCCAGCAGCCAAGACACGGGGCGAAATGGCTACACCTTC; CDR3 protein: CASSQDTGRNGYTF
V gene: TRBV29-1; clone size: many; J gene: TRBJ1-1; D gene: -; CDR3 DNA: TGCAGCGTTGAAACCCCCGGTGAGGGGGGCACTGAAGCTTTCTTT; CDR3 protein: CSVETPGEGGTEAFF
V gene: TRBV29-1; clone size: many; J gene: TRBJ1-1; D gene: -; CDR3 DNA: TGCAGCGTCGCCGGGACTTTGAACACTGAAGCTTTCTTT; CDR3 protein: CSVAGTLNTEAFF
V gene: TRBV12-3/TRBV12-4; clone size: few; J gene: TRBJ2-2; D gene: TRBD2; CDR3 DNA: TGTGCCAGCAGTCCCGGGGGGGGCACGAACACCGGGGAGCTGTTTTTT; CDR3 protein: CASSPGGGTNTGELFF
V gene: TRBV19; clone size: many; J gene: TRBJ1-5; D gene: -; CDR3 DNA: TGTGCCAGTAGTTTTTCCCAAACTAAGCATTTT; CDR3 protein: CASSFSQTKHF
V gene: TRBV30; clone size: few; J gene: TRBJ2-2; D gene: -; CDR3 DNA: TGTGCCTGGAGTGTACCAGGGGAGCTGTTTTTT; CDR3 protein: CAWSVPGELFF
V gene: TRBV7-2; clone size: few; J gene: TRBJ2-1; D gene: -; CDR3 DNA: TGTGCCAGCAGCTCACCGATAGGATTGCAGTTCTTC; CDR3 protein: CASSSPIGLQFF
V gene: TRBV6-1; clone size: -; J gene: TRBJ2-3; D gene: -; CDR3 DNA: TGTGCCAGCACCTTCCTTGGGACCCAACATAGCACAGATACGCAGTATTTT; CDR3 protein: CASTFLGTQHSTDTQYF
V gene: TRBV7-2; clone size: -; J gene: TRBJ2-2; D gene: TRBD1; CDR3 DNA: TGTGCCAGCAGCTTAGTGGGACAGGGGTACACCGGGGAGCTGTTTTTT; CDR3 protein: CASSLVGQGYTGELFF
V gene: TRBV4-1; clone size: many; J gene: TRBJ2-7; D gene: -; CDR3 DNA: TGCGCCAGCAGCCAAGAAAAGGAGATCTACGAGCAGTACTTC; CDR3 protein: CASSQEKEIYEQYF
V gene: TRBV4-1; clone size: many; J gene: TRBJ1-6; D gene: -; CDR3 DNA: TGCGCCAGCAGCCAAGGGTCAGGGATAAATTCACCCCTCCACTTT; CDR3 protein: CASSQGSGINSPLHF
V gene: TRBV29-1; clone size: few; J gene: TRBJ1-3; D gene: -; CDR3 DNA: TGCAGCGTTGGCCAAGGGGCGCTTGGAAACACCATATATTTT; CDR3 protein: CSVGQGALGNTIYF
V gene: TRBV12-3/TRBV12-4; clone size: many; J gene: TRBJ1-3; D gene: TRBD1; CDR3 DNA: TGTGCCAGCAGTCTACAGGGGGCGAGAAACACCATATATTTT; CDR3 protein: CASSLQGARNTIYF
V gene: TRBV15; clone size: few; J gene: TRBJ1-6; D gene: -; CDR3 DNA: TGTGCCACCAGCAGAGATAGTACAGGGACGTATTCACCCCTCCACTTT; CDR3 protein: CATSRDSTGTYSPLHF
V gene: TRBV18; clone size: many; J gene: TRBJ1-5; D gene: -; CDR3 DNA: TGTGCCAGCTCACCTCAACAGGGCAGCAATCAGCCCCAGCATTTT; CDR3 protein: CASSPQQGSNQPQHF
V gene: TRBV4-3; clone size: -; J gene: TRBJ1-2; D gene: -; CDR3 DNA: TGCGCCAGCAGCCAAGATCTTAGGGGAGCCTATGGCTACACCTTC; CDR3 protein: CASSQDLRGAYGYTF
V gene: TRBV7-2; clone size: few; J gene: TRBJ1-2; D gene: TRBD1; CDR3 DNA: TGTGCCAGCAGCCTCCCGGGACAGGCCCATGGCTACACCTTC; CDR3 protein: CASSLPGQAHGYTF
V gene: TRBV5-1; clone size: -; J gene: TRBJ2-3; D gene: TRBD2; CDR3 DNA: TGCGCCAGCAAGTGGACTAGCGACTCAGATACGCAGTATTTT; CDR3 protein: CASKWTSDSDTQYF
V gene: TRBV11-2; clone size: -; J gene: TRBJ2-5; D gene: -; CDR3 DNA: TGTGCCAGCAGCTCAACCTTCGGGGCTAGCCGAGAGACCCAGTACTTC; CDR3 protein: CASSSTFGASRETQYF
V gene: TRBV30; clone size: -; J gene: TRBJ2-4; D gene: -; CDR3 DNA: TGTGCCTGGAGTGTCCATCCTTCGGGGGACGGCGGCATTCAGTACTTC; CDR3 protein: CAWSVHPSGDGGIQYF
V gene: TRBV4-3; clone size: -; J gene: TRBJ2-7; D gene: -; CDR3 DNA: TGCGCCAGCAGCCAAGAAAGGGACTACGAGCAGTACTTC; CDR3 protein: CASSQERDYEQYF
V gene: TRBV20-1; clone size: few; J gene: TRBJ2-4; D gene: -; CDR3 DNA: TGCAGTGCTATAAACGACAGGTTAGCCAAAAACATTCAGTACTTC; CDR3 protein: CSAINDRLAKNIQYF
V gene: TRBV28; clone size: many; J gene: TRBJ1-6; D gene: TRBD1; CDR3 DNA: TGTGCCAGCAGGGAGACAGGGACCCTCCACTTT; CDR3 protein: CASRETGTLHF
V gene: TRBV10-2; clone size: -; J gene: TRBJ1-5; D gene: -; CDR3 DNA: TGCGCCAGCAGTAAGGGCATTAGCAATCAGCCCCAGCATTTT; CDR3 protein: CASSKGISNQPQHF
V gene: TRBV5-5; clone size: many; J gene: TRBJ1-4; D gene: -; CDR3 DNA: TGTGCCAGCAGCGCGGAGGGGAGGGGCGACGAAAAACTGTTTTTT; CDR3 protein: CASSAEGRGDEKLFF
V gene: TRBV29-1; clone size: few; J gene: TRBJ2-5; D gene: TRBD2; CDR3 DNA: TGCGGATCATATAGCGGGGGTGCCTACAGAGCCCAGTACTTC; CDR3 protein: CGSYSGGAYRAQYF
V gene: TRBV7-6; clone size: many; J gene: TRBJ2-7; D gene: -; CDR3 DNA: TGTGCCAGCAGTAACCCGTATGGTCCTACCTACGAGCAGTACTTC; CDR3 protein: CASSNPYGPTYEQYF